This record covers a single T cell receptor beta chain. What it recognizes is unknown. This specimen comes from a study of T cell repertoires in cytomegalovirus infection. Study-level information: It was the public TCR beta signatures that indicated both CMV infection and matching HLA type.

Germline CDR1 is LGHNA and CDR2 is YSLEER. The CDR3 runs to 13 residues. Trimming removed 6 bases from V and 4 bases from J, with 12 bases in between. TCRdb redid the calling of the reads with MiXCR, one entry per CDR3 protein. The sample carries 310,000 or so distinct CDR3 sequences, roughly 16% recorded once. General observations from the study: Predominance within the ex vivo response was attributable to HLA-C-restricted CMV-specific TCR beta clonotypes.

J is TRBJ1-2 and V is TRBV4-3; a possible D gene is TRBD1 (6 bases). This clonotype originated in a human donor in good health (CMV status not recorded). Some clones in this sample may be carry-over from other donors' samples. Sequences were obtained from PBMCs. The CDR3 region is CASRLQGGYGYTF. Here the CDR3 DNA reads TGCGCCAGCAGGCTACAGGGCGGCTATGGCTACACCTTC.